This is a list of T cell receptor beta chains from one sample in a study of blood T cell repertoires in COVID-19. Sequenced by immunoSEQ multiplex PCR; TCRdb stores in-frame clones only, minus some. The sample lists more than 150,000 clones; 85% to 95% were seen once. The sequenced sample consisted of peripheral blood. The source of these receptors is a man in his fifties or sixties with acute or convalescent COVID-19. CDR3s leave out the opening cysteine and the closing phenylalanine or tryptophan.

v_call: TRBV4-1; cdr3_aa: ASSQWGQDQPQH
v_call: TRBV11-2; cdr3_aa: ASNPGNRGNYGYT
v_call: TRBV5-1; cdr3_aa: ASRGQGDNSPLH
v_call: TRBV11-1; cdr3_aa: ASSLSRISYEQY
v_call: TRBV29-1; cdr3_aa: SDARGFGETQY
v_call: TRBV5-1; cdr3_aa: ASSSRTGLRGLLTYGYT
v_call: TRBV15; cdr3_aa: ATSRPTGFQPQH
v_call: TRBV30; cdr3_aa: AWSGQGSADTQY
v_call: TRBV2; cdr3_aa: ASRERDSYSNQPQH
v_call: TRBV3-1/TRBV3-2; cdr3_aa: ASKGTARHNEQF
v_call: TRBV5-1; cdr3_aa: ASSLGDRVSSYEQY
v_call: TRBV18; cdr3_aa: ASSPRQTLVEF
v_call: TRBV6-5; cdr3_aa: ASTQGGREQF
v_call: TRBV7-2; cdr3_aa: AKRKRPNTGELF
v_call: TRBV3-1/TRBV3-2; cdr3_aa: ASSQGGGATEAF
v_call: TRBV27; cdr3_aa: ASSQRHNYGYT
v_call: TRBV7-9; cdr3_aa: ASSLEGDSGYADTQY
v_call: TRBV7-3; cdr3_aa: ASSLTLRGEQF
v_call: TRBV6-5; cdr3_aa: ASSRDRGADTQY
v_call: TRBV7-3; cdr3_aa: ASSRRGGVRARAETQY
v_call: TRBV5-4; cdr3_aa: ASSSGQINYGYT
v_call: TRBV10-3; cdr3_aa: AISEMGQGQETQY
v_call: TRBV4-1; cdr3_aa: ASSQSSYEQY
v_call: TRBV7-7; cdr3_aa: ASSLGPGKGETQY
v_call: TRBV7-2; cdr3_aa: ASSPLAGGNEQF
v_call: TRBV21-1; cdr3_aa: ASRATGSSGANVLT
v_call: TRBV18; cdr3_aa: ASSRGEDTEAF
v_call: TRBV7-2; cdr3_aa: ASAPSVGARGELF
v_call: TRBV20-1; cdr3_aa: SASRADRGGSGYT
v_call: TRBV28; cdr3_aa: ASSGRQGTPGELF
v_call: TRBV6-6; cdr3_aa: ASSADRVFYNEQF
v_call: TRBV6-5; cdr3_aa: ASTRQGASTEAF
v_call: TRBV5-8; cdr3_aa: ASSRGTSYTDTQY
v_call: TRBV6-1; cdr3_aa: ASSDTRGIGDTQY
v_call: TRBV2; cdr3_aa: ASTPGQEGSNQPQH
v_call: TRBV11-2; cdr3_aa: ASSLTGGAFDEQF
v_call: TRBV30; cdr3_aa: AWSRNRQGQDGYT
v_call: TRBV4-3; cdr3_aa: ASSRAGGPSDTGELF
v_call: TRBV7-2; cdr3_aa: ASSLIVAVPPNEQF
v_call: TRBV18; cdr3_aa: ASSPGGTGVYNEQF